This T cell receptor beta chain was profiled in a study of T cell responses to AZD1222 COVID-19 vaccine. Study-level points and caveats: At baseline, seropositivity was found in only six or seven AZD1222 recipients. A mostly white British donor set with more females was recruited, and clonal diversity was possibly underestimated.

In germline, CDR1 is SGHAT, CDR2 FQDESV (reference sequence). The V end was cut by 4 bases, the J end by 0 bases, with 16 bases between. This CDR3 is built from 16 residues. Of note for this clone: The antigen is not known.

Libraries were prepared by immunoSEQ multiplex PCR; TCRdb keeps only in-frame clonotypes and omits some of them. The sample records 100,000 to 150,000 clones, 75% to 95% being singletons. The sample here was peripheral blood, taken on day 0 of AZD1222 vaccination. The clonotype originates from an adult in good health. This chain connects TRBV11-1 to TRBJ2-7; D is perhaps TRBD1 (6 bases). The CDR3 DNA reads as TGTGCCAGCAGCTCCCGAGGTCCAGGGGCCTCCTACGAGCAGTACTTC. It yields the protein CASSSRGPGASYEQYF. Using reference TRBV11-1 and TRBJ2-7 for the parts outside the CDR3, the full variable domain is EAEVAQSPRYKITEKSQAVAFWCDPISGHATLYWYRQILGQGPELLVQFQDESVVDDSQLPKDRFSAERLKGVDSTLKIQPAELGDSAMYLCASSSRGPGASYEQYFGPGTRLTVT.